Described below is a single T cell receptor (beta chain) sequence and its context. Its binding antigen is unknown. No qualities accompany the bases; no much larger clone lies one base away. TCRbeta CDR3 regions were amplified from genomic DNA using the immunoSEQ Assay, a bias-controlled multiplex PCR. In the authors' own workflow: Nucleated cell counts per sample were estimated from amplification of reference gene primers within the assay. To quantify the absolute abundance of each unique TCRbeta CDR3 rearrangement, sequence reads were collapsed and filtered. Productive Simpson clonality was computed per sample as the square root of Simpson's diversity index over productive rearrangements. TCRdb re-hosts the immuneACCESS table, in-frame sequences only. Its copies lack some clones; in the studies checked, an unresolved V gene accounts for under half of them, and the cause for the rest is not known. That table is the source of V, J and clone size, and D and trimming were worked out from the DNA. In this sample the table shows roughly 400,000 clones, 80% to 95% of which occur a single time. The biggest ten clones account for about 0.57% of the sample.

This record comes from a study of blood T cell repertoires in COVID-19 (dated by TCRdb to about 2020). Broadly, across the study: Collaborator samples came from the United States, Italy and Spain and covered acute and convalescent phases of COVID-19. The material from the prospective study consisted of cDNA or gDNA derived from T cells, B-cell-depleted T cells, or PBMCs. The dataset comprised deeply sampled blood TCRbeta repertoires from subjects exposed to, actively infected with, or recovered from COVID-19. The repertoires were made available in a free public database intended to serve as a resource for research on the immune response to SARS-CoV-2. Samples came from the ongoing ImmuneRACE study (first 160 participants) plus 1,254 subjects from 6 global collaborators. The sample metadata nearly always contained a de-identified subject ID, COVID-19 status, age in years and sex. Where HLA class I and class II types were available, the types were taken from metadata supplied by the sample provider, not from assay-based typing.

Results the study describes overall, beyond this receptor: The amount of clinical and demographic metadata varied by source and participant and was provided uncurated.

In the prospective study, participants were about 18 to 95 years old, resided in approximately 25 geographic areas of the United States, and were enrolled through a virtual design. Cohort assignment in the prospective study relied on participant-reported clinical history from a screening survey and a study questionnaire. Recovered participants in ImmuneRACE Cohort 3 were defined as having two consecutive negative NP/OP PCR tests, clearance from a healthcare professional, or resolution of symptoms. In the prospective study, mobile phlebotomists collected whole blood, serum and a nasopharyngeal or oropharyngeal swab from each participant. Prospective study participants could optionally give additional blood draws and questionnaires over an approximately 2-month period. Prospective study blood samples were shipped either frozen or at room temperature before DNA extraction. As encoded in the germline V gene, CDR1 is WSHSY while CDR2 is SAAADI. Taken from cysteine to phenylalanine, the CDR3 has 13 residues. Only the CDR3 portion is preserved as DNA: 39 bases, with reading frame beginning at the first base. Trimming takes 4 bases from V and 4 bases from J, and the germline ends sit 10 bases apart.

Material for sequencing was PBMCs or T cells enriched from blood (not recorded which). This chain joins TRBV10-2 to TRBJ2-5; the D segment cannot be called with confidence. The receptor was derived from a man younger than 30 who had recovered from COVID-19. This receptor has the CDR3 CASSAEALETQYF. The base sequence is TGCGCCAGCAGTGCGGAAGCGTTAGAGACCCAGTACTTC.